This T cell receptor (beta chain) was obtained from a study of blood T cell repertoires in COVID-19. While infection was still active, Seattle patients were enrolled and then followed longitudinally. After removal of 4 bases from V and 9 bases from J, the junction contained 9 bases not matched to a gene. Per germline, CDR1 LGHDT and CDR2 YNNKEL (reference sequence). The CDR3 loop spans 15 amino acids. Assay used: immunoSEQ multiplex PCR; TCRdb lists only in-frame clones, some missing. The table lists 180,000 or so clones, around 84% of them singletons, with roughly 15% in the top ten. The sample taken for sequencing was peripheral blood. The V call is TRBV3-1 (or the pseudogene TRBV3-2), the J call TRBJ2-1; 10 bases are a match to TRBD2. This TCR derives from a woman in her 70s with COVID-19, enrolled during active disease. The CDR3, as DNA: TGTGCCAGCAGCCGTGAGCGGGAGGGCCACCCTGAGCAGTTCTTC. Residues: CASSREREGHPEQFF.